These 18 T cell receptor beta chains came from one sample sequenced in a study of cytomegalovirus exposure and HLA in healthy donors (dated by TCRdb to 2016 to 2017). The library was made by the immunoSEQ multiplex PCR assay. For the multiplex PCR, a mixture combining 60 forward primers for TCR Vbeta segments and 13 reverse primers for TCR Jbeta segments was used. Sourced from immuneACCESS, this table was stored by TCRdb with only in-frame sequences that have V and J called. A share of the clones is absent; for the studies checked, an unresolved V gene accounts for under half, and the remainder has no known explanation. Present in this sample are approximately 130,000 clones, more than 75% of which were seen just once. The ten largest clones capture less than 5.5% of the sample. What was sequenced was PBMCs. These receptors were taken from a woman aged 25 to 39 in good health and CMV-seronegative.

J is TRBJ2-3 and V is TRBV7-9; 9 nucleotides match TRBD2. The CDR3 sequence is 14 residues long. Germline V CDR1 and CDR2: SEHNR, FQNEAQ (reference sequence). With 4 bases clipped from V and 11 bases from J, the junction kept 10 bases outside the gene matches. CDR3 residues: CASSSSRGGELQYF. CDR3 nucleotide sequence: TGTGCCAGCAGCTCCAGCCGCGGGGGGGAATTGCAGTATTTT.

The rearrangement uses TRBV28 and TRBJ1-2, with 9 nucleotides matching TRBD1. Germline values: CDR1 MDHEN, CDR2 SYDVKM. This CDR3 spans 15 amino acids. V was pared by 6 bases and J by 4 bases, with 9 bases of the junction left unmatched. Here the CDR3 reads CASRTGTGSVYGYTF. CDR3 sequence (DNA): TGTGCCAGCAGAACCGGGACAGGGTCGGTCTATGGCTACACCTTC.

The CDR3 reads CASSPTAGTGVNYGYTF. DNA of the CDR3: TGTGCCAGCTCACCCACGGCCGGGACAGGGGTTAACTATGGCTACACCTTC. The rearrangement joins TRBV18 to TRBJ1-2; TRBD1 agrees at 10 bases. V lost 3 bases, J lost 1 base, and 8 bases stayed unmatched. Germline V gene sequence: CDR1 KGHSH, CDR2 LQKENI. The CDR3 has 17 amino acids.

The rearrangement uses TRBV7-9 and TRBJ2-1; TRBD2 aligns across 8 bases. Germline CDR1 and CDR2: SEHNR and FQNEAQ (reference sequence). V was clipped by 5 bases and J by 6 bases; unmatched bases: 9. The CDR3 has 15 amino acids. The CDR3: CASSRFGSGINEQFF. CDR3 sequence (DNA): TGTGCCAGCAGCCGGTTCGGTAGCGGGATCAATGAGCAGTTCTTC.

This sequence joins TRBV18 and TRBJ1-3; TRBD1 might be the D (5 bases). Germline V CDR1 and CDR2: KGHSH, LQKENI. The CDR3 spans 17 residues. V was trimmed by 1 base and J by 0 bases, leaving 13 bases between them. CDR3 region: CASSPLDRYFSGNTIYF. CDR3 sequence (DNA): TGTGCCAGCTCACCACTCGACAGATACTTCTCTGGAAACACCATATATTTT. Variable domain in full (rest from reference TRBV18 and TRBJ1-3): NAGVMQNPRHLVRRRGQEARLRCSPMKGHSHVYWYRQLPEEGLKFMVYLQKENIIDESGMPKERFSAEFPKEGPSILRIQQVVRGDSAAYFCASSPLDRYFSGNTIYFGEGSWLTVV.

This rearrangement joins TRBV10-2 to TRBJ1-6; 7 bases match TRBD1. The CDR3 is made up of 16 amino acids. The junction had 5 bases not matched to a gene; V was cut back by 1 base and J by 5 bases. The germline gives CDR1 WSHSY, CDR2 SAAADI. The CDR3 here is CASSEYRGYHNSPLHF. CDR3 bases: TGCGCCAGCAGTGAGTACAGGGGATACCATAATTCACCCCTCCACTTT.

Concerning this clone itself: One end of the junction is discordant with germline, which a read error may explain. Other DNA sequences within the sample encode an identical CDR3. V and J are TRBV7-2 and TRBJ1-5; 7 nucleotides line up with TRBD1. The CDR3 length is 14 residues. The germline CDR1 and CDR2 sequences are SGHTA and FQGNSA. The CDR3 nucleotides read TGCGCCAGCAGCCCTGGGACAGTCAATCAGCCCCAGCATTTT. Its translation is CASSPGTVNQPQHF.

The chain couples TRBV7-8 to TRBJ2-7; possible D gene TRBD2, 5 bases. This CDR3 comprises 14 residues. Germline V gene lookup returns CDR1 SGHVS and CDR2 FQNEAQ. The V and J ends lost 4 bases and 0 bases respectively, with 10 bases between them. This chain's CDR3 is CASSSWESSYEQYF. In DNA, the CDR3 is TGTGCCAGCAGCTCCTGGGAGAGCTCCTACGAGCAGTACTTC.

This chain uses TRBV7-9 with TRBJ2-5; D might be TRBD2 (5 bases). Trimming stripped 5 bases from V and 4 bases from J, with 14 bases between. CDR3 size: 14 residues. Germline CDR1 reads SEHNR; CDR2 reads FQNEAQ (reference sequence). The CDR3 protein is CASSPGWAGETQYF. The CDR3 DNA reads TGTGCCAGCAGCCCGGGGTGGGCAGGAGAGACCCAGTACTTC.

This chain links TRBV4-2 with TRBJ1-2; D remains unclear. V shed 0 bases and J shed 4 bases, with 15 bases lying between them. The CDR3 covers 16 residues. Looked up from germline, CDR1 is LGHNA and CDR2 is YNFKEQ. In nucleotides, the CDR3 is TGTGCCAGCAGCCAAGATCAGGCGCAGGCCCGCTATGGCTACACCTTC. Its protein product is CASSQDQAQARYGYTF.

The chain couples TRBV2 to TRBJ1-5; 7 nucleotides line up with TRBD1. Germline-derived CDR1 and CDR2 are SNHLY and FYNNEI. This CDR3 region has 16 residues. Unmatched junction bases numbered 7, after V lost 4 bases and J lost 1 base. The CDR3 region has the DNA TGTGCCAGCAGTGCGCCAGGGGGAAGGAGCAATCAGCCCCAGCATTTT. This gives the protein CASSAPGGRSNQPQHF.

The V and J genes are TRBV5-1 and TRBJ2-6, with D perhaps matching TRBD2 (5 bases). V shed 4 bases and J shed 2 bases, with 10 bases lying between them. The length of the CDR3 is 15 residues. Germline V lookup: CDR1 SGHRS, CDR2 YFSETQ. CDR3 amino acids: CASSPLGTGANVLTF. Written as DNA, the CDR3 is TGCGCCAGCAGCCCCCTCGGGACTGGGGCCAACGTCCTGACTTTC.

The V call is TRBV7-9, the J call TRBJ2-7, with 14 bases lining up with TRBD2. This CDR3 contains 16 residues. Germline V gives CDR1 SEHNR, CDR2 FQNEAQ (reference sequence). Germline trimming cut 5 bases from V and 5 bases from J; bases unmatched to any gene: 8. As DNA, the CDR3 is TGTGCCAGCAGCCGACTAGCGGGAGGGCCCTCGGACGAGCAGTACTTC. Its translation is CASSRLAGGPSDEQYF. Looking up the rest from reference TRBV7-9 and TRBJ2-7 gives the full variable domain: DTGVSQNPRHKITKRGQNVTFRCDPISEHNRLYWYRQTLGQGPEFLTYFQNEAQLEKSRLLSDRFSAERPKGSFSTLEIQRTEQGDSAMYLCASSRLAGGPSDEQYFGPGTRLTVT.

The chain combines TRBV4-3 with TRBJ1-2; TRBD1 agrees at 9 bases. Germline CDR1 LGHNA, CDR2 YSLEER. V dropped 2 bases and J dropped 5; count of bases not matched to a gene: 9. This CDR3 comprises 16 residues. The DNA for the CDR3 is TGCGCCAGCAGCCAAACCTGGACAGGGGAGGGGTATGGCTACACCTTC. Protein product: CASSQTWTGEGYGYTF.

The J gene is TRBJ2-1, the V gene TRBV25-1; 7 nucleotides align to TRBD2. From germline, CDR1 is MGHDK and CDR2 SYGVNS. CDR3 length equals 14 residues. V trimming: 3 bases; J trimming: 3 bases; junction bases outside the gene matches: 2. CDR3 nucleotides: TGTGCCAGCAGTGAGGCTAGCGGCTACAATGAGCAGTTCTTC. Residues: CASSEASGYNEQFF.

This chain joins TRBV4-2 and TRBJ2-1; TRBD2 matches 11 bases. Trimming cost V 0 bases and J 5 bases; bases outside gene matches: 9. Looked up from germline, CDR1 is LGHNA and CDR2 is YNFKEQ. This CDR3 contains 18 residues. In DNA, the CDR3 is TGTGCCAGCAGCCAAGAAGAGGCTAGCGGGGGGCGGCACAATGAGCAGTTCTTC. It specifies CASSQEEASGGRHNEQFF.

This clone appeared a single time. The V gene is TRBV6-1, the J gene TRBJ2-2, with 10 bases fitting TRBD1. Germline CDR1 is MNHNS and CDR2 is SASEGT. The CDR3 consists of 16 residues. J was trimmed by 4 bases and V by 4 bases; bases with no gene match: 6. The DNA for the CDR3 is TGTGCCAGCAGTGGGGCCGACAGGGGGCGCACCGGGGAGCTGTTTTTT. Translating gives CASSGADRGRTGELFF.

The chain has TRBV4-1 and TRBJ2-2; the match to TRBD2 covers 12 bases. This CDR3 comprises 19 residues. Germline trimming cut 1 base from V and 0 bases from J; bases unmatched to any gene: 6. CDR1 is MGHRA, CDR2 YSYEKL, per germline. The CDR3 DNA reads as TGCGCCAGCAGCCAAGGCGGACTAGCGGGATTTTCGAACACCGGGGAGCTGTTTTTT. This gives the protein CASSQGGLAGFSNTGELFF.